This T cell receptor (beta chain) came from a study of identical twins (dated by TCRdb to 2016 to 2017). About the full investigation: To test whether fetal clonotypes persist, the study used deep sequencing on TCR alpha and beta repertoires from monozygotic twins, unrelated adults of various ages, and cord blood. To rule out contamination, replicate twin experiments were performed at different times with different library preparation protocols.

On the study overall, not on this receptor specifically: Zero-insertion analyses could be partly confounded by invariant T cells such as MAIT and iNKT, although diverse VJ usage argued against such confounding for most clonotypes. Abundant cord blood beta clonotypes carried fewer insertions; young adult naive repertoires showed a weaker similar trend, while memory repertoires showed none. Conclusions relied on cross-sectional statistical analysis, since the same donors could not be followed over many years. In monozygotic twins, out-of-frame TCR alpha sharing was systematically underestimated by recombination models, although the models agreed with sharing between unrelated individuals. The excess sharing between twins in beta out-of-frame sequences was weaker because fewer shared sequences reduced the signal-to-noise ratio. Compared with coincidental sharing between unrelated individuals, out-of-frame TCR alpha sequences shared between twins showed an excess of sequences with low generation probability.

The protocol used for the library was 5' RACE. The sample was run on an Illumina HiSeq 2000. A universal primer binding site was introduced by template switching, and a unique molecular identifier was present in the final cDNA, enabling accurate counting of TCR cDNA molecules. Specific primers in the conserved constant-segment region were used to synthesize first-strand cDNA for the TCR alpha and beta chains. To control for contamination, every cDNA library was double barcoded, receiving both a SMART-Mk sample barcode and Illumina barcodes. TruSeq adapter sequences along with Illumina sample barcodes were introduced in two successive PCR steps. TCR alpha and beta cDNA libraries were sequenced on the Illumina HiSeq platform with custom primers. Per the original workflow: MiGEC processed the raw reads to extract unique molecular identifiers, while MiXCR was used to determine the CDR3 positions. For each individual, recombination models were inferred using an EM algorithm with the repgenHMM and IGoR tools. Shared clonotypes were analyzed with the tcR package in R, and sharing was normalized by the product of cloneset sizes. To study raw recombination free of thymic and clonal selection effects, out-of-frame nonproductive sequences were analyzed. Using fastp at Q25 and MiXCR, TCRdb reprocessed the public reads and kept productive beta chains. Rows are combined by CDR3 protein, so each entry shows the most common genes and DNA. In this record, the V and J calls reflect TCRdb's handling and not the investigators' own analysis. The sample contains some 660,000 distinct CDR3 sequences, around 8.6% of them found a single time. More than 0.75% of the sample is taken by the ten largest.

This clonotype was detected only a few times. What antigen it recognizes has not been identified. Qualities for individual bases were not recorded, and no much larger clone is one base off. All donors were healthy Caucasians. The twin cohort consisted of three pairs of female monozygotic twins, all aged about 18 to 29 years. The RNA used for TCR libraries was isolated from peripheral blood mononuclear cells. For CDR1 and CDR2, the germline V gene lists ENHRY and SYGVKD. Including the terminal cysteine and phenylalanine, the CDR3 comprises 13 residues. The CDR3 DNA has 39 bases and is translated from base 1. V ends up 10 bases short and J 6 bases short, with an unmatched junction base count of 7. This sample also belongs to another study, concerning yellow fever vaccine responses in identical twins. In that second paper, the authors write: The authors reported that the T cell response to vaccination in identical twins appeared partly convergent and partly personalized. The study precisely tracked vaccine-responding T cell clones in identical twins.

Recombination joined TRBV10-3 with TRBJ2-7; 12 junctional bases match TRBD1. The sample taken for sequencing was PBMCs. This TCR came from a woman aged 18-29 years in good health. DNA sequence: TGTGCCACCCAAGGGACAGGGGGCATCGAGCAGTACTTC. Translated, it reads CATQGTGGIEQYF.